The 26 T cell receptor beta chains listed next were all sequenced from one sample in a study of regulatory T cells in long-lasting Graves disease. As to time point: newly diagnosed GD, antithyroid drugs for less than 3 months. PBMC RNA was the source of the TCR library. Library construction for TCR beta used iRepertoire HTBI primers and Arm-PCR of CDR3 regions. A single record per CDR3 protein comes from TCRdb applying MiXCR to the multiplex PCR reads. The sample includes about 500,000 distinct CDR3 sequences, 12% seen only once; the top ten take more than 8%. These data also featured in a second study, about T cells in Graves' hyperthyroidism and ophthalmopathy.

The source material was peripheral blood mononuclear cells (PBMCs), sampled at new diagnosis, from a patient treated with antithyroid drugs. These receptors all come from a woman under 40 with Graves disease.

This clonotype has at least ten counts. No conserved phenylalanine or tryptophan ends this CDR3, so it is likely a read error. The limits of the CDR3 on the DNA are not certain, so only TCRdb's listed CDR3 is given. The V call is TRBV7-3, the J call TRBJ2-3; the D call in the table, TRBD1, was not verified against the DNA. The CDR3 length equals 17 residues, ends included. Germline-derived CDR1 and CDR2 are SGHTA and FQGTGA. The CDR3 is CASSFRSHGGPDRDNME.

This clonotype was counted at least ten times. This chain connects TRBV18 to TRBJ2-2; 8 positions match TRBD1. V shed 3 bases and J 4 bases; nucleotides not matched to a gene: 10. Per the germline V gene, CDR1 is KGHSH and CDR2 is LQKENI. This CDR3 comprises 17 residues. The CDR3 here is CASSPILTGAITGELFF. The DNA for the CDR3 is TGTGCCAGCTCACCTATACTGACAGGGGCGATCACCGGGGAGCTGTTTTTT.

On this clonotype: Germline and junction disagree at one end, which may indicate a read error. This CDR3 is CANSPNDRSYGYTF. CDR3 DNA sequence: TGTGCCAACAGTCCAAACGACAGAAGCTATGGCTACACCTTC. This sequence joins TRBV27 and TRBJ1-2, with D tentatively TRBD1 (5 bases). Germline CDR1 is MNHEY and CDR2 is SMNVEV (reference sequence). CDR3 length equals 14 residues.

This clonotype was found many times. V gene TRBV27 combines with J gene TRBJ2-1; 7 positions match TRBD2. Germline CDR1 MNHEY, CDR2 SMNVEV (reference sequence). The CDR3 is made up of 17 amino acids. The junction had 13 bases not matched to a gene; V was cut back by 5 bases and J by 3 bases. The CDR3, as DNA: TGTGCCAGCAGTCCATTCTTGAGGACTAGTGGCTACAATGAGCAGTTCTTC. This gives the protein CASSPFLRTSGYNEQFF.

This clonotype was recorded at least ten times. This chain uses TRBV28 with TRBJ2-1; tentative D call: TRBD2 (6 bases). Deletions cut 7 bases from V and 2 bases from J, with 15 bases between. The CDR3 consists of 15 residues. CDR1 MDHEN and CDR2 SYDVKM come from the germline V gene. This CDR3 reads CASTTLRGAYNEQFF. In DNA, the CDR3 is TGTGCCAGCACTACTCTCCGCGGGGCCTACAATGAGCAGTTCTTC.

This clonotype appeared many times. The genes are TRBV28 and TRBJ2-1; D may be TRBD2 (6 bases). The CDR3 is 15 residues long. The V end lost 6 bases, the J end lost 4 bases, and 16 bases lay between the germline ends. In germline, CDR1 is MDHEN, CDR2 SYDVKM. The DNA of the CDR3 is TGTGCCAGCAGAGGAGATAGCGGACTGTACAATGAGCAGTTCTTC. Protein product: CASRGDSGLYNEQFF.

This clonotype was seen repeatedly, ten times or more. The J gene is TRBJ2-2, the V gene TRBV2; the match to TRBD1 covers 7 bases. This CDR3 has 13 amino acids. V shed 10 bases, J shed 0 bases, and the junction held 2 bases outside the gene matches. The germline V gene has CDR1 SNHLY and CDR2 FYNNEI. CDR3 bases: TGTGCCAAGGACAGGCCGAACACCGGGGAGCTGTTTTTT. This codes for CAKDRPNTGELFF.

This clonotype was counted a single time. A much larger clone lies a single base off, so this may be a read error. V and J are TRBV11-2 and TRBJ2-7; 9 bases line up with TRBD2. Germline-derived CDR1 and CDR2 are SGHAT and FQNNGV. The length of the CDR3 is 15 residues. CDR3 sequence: CASSFGSGRSYEQCF. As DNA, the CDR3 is TGTGCCAGCAGCTTCGGTAGCGGGAGATCCTACGAGCAGTGCTTC.

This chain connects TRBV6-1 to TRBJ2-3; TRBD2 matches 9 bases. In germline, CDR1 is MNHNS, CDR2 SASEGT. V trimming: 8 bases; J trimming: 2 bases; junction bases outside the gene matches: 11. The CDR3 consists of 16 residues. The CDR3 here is CASEDPLAGVTDTQYF. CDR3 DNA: TGTGCCAGCGAGGACCCTTTAGCGGGAGTCACAGATACGCAGTATTTT.

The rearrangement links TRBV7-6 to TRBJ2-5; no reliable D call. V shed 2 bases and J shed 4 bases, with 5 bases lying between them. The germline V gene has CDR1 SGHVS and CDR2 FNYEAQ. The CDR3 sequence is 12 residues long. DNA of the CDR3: TGTGCCAGCAGCTTATGGGCAGAGACCCAGTACTTC. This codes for CASSLWAETQYF.

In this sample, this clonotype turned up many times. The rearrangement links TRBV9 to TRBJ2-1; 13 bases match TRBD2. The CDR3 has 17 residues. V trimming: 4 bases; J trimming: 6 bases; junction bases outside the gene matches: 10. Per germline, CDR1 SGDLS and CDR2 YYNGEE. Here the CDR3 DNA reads TGTGCCAGCAGCTACAGGACCGGGACTAGCGGGATCAATGAGCAGTTCTTC. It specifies CASSYRTGTSGINEQFF.

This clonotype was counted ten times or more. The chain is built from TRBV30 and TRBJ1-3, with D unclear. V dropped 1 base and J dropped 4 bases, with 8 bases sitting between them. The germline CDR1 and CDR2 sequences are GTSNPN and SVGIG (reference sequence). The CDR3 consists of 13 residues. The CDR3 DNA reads TGTGCCTGGAGTGGAAGTCTCGGAAACACCATATATTTT. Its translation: CAWSGSLGNTIYF.

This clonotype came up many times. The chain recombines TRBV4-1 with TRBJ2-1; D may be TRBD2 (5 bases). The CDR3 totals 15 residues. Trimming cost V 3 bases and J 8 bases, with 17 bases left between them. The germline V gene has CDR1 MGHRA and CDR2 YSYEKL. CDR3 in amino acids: CASSQQPTRKYEQFF. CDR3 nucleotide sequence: TGCGCCAGCAGCCAGCAGCCAACTAGGAAGTATGAGCAGTTCTTC.

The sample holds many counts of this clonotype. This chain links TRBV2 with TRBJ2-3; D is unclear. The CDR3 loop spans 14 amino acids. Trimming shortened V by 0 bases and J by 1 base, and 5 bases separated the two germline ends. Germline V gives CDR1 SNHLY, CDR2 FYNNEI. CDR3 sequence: CASSEAGRTDTQYF. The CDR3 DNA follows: TGTGCCAGCAGTGAAGCGGGCCGCACAGATACGCAGTATTTT.

The CDR3 reads CASSYSKRGGEQYF. For the CDR3, the DNA is TGTGCCAGCAGTTACTCGAAACGGGGGGGTGAGCAGTACTTC. The J gene is TRBJ2-7, the V gene TRBV6-2 or TRBV6-3; 8 nucleotides line up with TRBD2. The length of the CDR3 is 14 residues. The junction had 5 bases not matched to a gene; V was cut back by 0 bases and J by 7 bases. Germline V gene lookup returns CDR1 MNHEY and CDR2 SVGEGT.

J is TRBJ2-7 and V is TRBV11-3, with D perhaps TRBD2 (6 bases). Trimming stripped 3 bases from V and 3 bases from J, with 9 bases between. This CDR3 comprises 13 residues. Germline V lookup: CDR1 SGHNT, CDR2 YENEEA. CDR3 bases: TGTGCCAGCAGCTTGGAGGAGGGCTACGAGCAGTACTTC. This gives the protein CASSLEEGYEQYF.

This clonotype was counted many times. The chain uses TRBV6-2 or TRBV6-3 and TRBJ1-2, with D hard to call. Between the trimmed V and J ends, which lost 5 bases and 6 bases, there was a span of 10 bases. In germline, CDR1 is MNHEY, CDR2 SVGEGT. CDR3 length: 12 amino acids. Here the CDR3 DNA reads TGTGCCAGCAGTGTCTCTTCCCATGGCTACACCTTC. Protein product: CASSVSSHGYTF.

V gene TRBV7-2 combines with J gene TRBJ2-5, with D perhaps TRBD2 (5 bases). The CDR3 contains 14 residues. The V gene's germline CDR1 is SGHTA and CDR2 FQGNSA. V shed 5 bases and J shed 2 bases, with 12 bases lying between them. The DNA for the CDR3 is TGTGCCAGCAGCGCAACGCGGGCTCAAGAGACCCAGTACTTC. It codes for CASSATRAQETQYF.

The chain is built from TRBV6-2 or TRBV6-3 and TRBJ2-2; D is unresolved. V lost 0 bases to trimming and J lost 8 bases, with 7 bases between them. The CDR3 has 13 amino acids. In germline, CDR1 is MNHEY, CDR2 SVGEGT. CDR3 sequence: CASSYSSVGELFF. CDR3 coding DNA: TGTGCCAGCAGTTACTCCTCTGTGGGGGAGCTGTTTTTT.

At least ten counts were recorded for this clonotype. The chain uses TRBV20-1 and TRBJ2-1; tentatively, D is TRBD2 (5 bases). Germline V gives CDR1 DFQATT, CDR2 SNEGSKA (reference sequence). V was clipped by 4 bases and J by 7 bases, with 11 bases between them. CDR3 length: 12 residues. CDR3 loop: CSATLTGNEQFF. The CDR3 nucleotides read TGCAGTGCTACCCTAACGGGGAATGAGCAGTTCTTC.

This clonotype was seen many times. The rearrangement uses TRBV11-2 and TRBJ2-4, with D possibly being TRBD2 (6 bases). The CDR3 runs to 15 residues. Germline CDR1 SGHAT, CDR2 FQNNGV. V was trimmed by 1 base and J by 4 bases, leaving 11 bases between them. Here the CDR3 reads CASSLGGIAKNIQYF. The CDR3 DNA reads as TGTGCCAGCAGCTTAGGCGGGATTGCTAAAAACATTCAGTACTTC.

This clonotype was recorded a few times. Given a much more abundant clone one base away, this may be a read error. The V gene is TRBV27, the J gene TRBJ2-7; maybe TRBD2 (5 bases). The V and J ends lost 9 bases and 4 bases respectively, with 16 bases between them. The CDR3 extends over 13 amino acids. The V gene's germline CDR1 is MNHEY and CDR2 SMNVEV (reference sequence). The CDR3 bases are TGTGCCAGTTCAAAGCCGGGGATGTACGAGCAGTACTTC. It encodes CASSKPGMYEQYF.

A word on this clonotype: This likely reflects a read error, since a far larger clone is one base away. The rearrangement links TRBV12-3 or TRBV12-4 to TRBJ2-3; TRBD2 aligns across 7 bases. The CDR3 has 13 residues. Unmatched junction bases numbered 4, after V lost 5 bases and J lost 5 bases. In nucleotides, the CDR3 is TGTGCCAGCAGTCCAGCGGGACGAGATACGCAGTATTTT. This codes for CASSPAGRDTQYF.

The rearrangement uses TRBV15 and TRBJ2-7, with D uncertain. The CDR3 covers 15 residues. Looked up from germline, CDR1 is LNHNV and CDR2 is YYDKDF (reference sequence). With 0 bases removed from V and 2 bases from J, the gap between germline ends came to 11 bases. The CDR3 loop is CATSRDIEWTYEQYF. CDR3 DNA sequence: TGTGCCACCAGCAGAGATATCGAGTGGACCTACGAGCAGTACTTC.

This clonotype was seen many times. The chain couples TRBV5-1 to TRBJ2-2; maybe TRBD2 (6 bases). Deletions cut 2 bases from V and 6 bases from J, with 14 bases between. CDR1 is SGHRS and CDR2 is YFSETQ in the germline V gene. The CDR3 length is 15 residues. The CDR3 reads CASSLVLANAGELFF. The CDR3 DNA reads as TGCGCCAGCAGCTTAGTCCTAGCGAATGCCGGGGAGCTGTTTTTT.

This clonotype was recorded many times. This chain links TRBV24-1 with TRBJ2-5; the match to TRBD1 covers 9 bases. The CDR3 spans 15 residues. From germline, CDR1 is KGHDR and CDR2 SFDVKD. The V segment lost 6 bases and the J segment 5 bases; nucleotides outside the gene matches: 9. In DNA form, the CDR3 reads TGTGCCACCAGTTCGGGACAGGGAATCGACGAGACCCAGTACTTC. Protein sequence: CATSSGQGIDETQYF.